This T cell receptor beta chain was sequenced in a study of Graves' ophthalmopathy and Graves' hyperthyroidism. This clonotype was found many times. Amplification from RNA transcripts yielded the TCR beta CDR3 regions. Amplification began with first-round RT-PCR using HTBI primers, then second-round multiplex PCR was performed. TCRdb reprocessed the multiplex PCR reads with MiXCR, giving one entry per CDR3 protein. Of some 520,000 distinct CDR3 sequences in the sample, over 13% were seen once. Pregnant or lactating patients and those with other autoimmune diseases or uncontrolled infections were excluded. This CDR3 comprises 16 residues. CDR1 and CDR2 (germline): MNHEY, SVGAGI. Trimming removed 0 bases at V and 6 bases at J, with 17 bases between.

Sequenced input: blood. This receptor was taken from a woman in her 30s with Graves' ophthalmopathy. The chain recombines TRBV6-5 with TRBJ1-2, with D maybe TRBD1 (5 bases). CDR3 residues: CASSYSPEAGWDGYTF. The DNA for the CDR3 is TGTGCCAGCAGTTACTCCCCGGAGGCAGGGTGGGATGGCTACACCTTC.